One sample yielded the 9 T cell receptor beta chains listed below, sequenced in a study of T cell responses to AZD1222 COVID-19 vaccine. Only in-frame clones appear in the TCRdb table, and some are missing; sequencing was by immunoSEQ multiplex PCR. Counted here are 150,000 to 200,000 clones, about 90% occurring once; the ten biggest clones make up more than 9%. The sequences come from peripheral blood, collected 28 days after the second AZD1222 dose. These receptors were collected from an adult who received the AZD1222 COVID-19 vaccine.

This sequence joins TRBV20-1 and TRBJ1-4, with D unclear. Germline V gene data show CDR1 as DFQATT and CDR2 as SNEGSKA (reference sequence). V gave up 3 bases and J gave up 4 bases, with 15 bases separating them. The CDR3 extends over 15 amino acids. The CDR3, as DNA: TGCAGTGCTAGTGTGCACCGCGGTTATAATGAAAAACTGTTTTTT. Translated, it gives CSASVHRGYNEKLFF.

The V and J genes are TRBV3-1 (or the pseudogene TRBV3-2) and TRBJ1-2, with TRBD1 as a possible D gene (6 bases). This CDR3 comprises 14 residues. Trimming pared 2 bases from V and 6 bases from J, leaving 13 bases between. Germline assignment: CDR1 LGHDT and CDR2 YNNKEL (reference sequence). This CDR3 is CASSQLQGVDGYTF. In DNA, the CDR3 is TGTGCCAGCAGCCAACTACAGGGTGTTGATGGCTACACCTTC.

V gene TRBV24-1 combines with J gene TRBJ2-5, with TRBD2 matching 8 bases. J gave up 0 bases and V 10 bases, and 9 bases lay outside the gene matches. Germline-derived CDR1 and CDR2 are KGHDR and SFDVKD. The CDR3 has 15 residues. The CDR3 spells CATAPSGPYQETQYF. The CDR3 bases are TGTGCCACAGCACCTAGCGGGCCGTACCAAGAGACCCAGTACTTC.

The CDR3 DNA sequence: TGTGCCAGCAGTTCCTCCGGGCCGGAAAATGAGCAGTTCTTC. Its translation is CASSSSGPENEQFF. The rearrangement joins TRBV6-5 to TRBJ2-1, with D unclear. Germline lookup yields CDR1 MNHEY and CDR2 SVGAGI. This CDR3 is built from 14 residues. Trimming removed 4 bases from V and 7 bases from J, with 14 bases in between.

This clone came up a few times. V and J are TRBV2 and TRBJ1-6; no reliable D call. The CDR3 loop spans 13 amino acids. Germline values: CDR1 SNHLY, CDR2 FYNNEI. V lost 1 base and J lost 8, with 6 bases in between. The CDR3 DNA sequence: TGTGCCAGCAGTGAAGACCGGGATTCACCCCTCCACTTT. Amino acids: CASSEDRDSPLHF. Full variable domain (rest looked up from reference TRBV2 and TRBJ1-6): EPEVTQTPSHQVTQMGQEVILRCVPISNHLYFYWYRQILGQKVEFLVSFYNNEISEKSEIFDDQFSVERPDGSNFTLKIRSTKLEDSAMYFCASSEDRDSPLHFGNGTRLTVT.

This clone turned up a few times. This rearrangement joins TRBV4-3 to TRBJ1-6, with D possibly matching TRBD1 (6 bases). Trimming cost V 1 base and J 7 bases, with 14 bases left between them. Germline values: CDR1 LGHNA, CDR2 YSLEER. CDR3 length: 16 residues. CDR3 nucleotides: TGCGCCAGCAGCCAAGCGTCCAGGGGCGCCAATTCACCCCTCCACTTT. Its protein product is CASSQASRGANSPLHF.

The J gene is TRBJ1-2, the V gene TRBV12-3 or TRBV12-4, with D uncertain. The germline V and J ends were trimmed by 11 bases and 0 bases, with 10 bases remaining between them. The CDR3 is 12 residues long. The CDR3 nucleotides read TGTGCCGCAGTTTACCCTAACTATGGCTACACCTTC. It yields the protein CAAVYPNYGYTF.

The chain is built from TRBV6-1 and TRBJ1-5, with D possibly TRBD1 on 6 matching bases. CDR1 and CDR2 (germline): MNHNS, SASEGT. Trimming removed 0 bases at V and 1 base at J, with 10 bases between. The CDR3 has 16 residues. The CDR3 loop reads CASSEAAGVSNQPQHF. DNA for the CDR3: TGTGCCAGCAGTGAAGCGGCAGGGGTAAGCAATCAGCCCCAGCATTTT.

V is TRBV7-3 and J is TRBJ2-2, with D perhaps TRBD1 (6 bases). Germline V gene lookup returns CDR1 SGHTA and CDR2 FQGTGA. The germline V and J ends were trimmed by 5 bases and 5 bases, with 12 bases remaining between them. This CDR3 region has 14 residues. The CDR3 is CASSPSRGTGELFF. CDR3 bases: TGTGCCAGCAGCCCATCAAGGGGGACCGGGGAGCTGTTTTTT.